This entry lists 6 T cell receptor beta chains sequenced from one sample in a study of blood T cell repertoires in COVID-19. The assay was immunoSEQ multiplex PCR, and TCRdb's table has in-frame clones only and misses some. The sample holds under 250,000 clones, about 85% seen once. The sequencing input was peripheral blood. These receptors all come from a man aged 18 to 29 with active or convalescent COVID-19.

V usage is TRBV7-9 and J usage is TRBJ2-5, with 7 bases that match TRBD1. Unmatched junction bases numbered 10, after V lost 5 bases and J lost 7 bases. This CDR3 spans 14 amino acids. Germline V gives CDR1 SEHNR, CDR2 FQNEAQ (reference sequence). In nucleotides, the CDR3 is TGTGCCAGCAGCGCAAGACAGGGTTACGGGACCCAGTACTTC. Protein: CASSARQGYGTQYF.

This clone was recorded only once. This chain links TRBV3-1 (or the pseudogene TRBV3-2) with TRBJ1-1, with a possible D match to TRBD1 (5 bases). This CDR3 is 14 amino acids long. Germline V gene lookup returns CDR1 LGHDT and CDR2 YNNKEL (reference sequence). V gave up 0 bases and J gave up 3 bases, with 8 bases separating them. CDR3: CASSQEGVDTEAFF. The DNA of the CDR3 is TGTGCCAGCAGCCAAGAAGGGGTGGACACTGAAGCTTTCTTT.

This clone showed up just once. The genes are TRBV7-3 and TRBJ2-1, with 12 nucleotides matching TRBD2. V lost 3 bases and J lost 6; bases outside the gene matches: 12. Germline CDR1 and CDR2: SGHTA and FQGTGA. The CDR3 runs to 18 residues. The CDR3 reads CASSLTGTSGFNGNEQFF. The CDR3 coding sequence is TGTGCCAGCAGCTTGACCGGGACTAGCGGGTTTAACGGCAATGAGCAGTTCTTC.

CDR3 sequence (DNA): TGTGCCAGCAGGAGGCGGATTAATTCACCCCTCCACTTT. This gives the protein CASRRRINSPLHF. The V and J genes are TRBV11-2 and TRBJ1-6, with D unclear. Germline-derived CDR1 and CDR2 are SGHAT and FQNNGV. CDR3 size: 13 residues. Trimming shortened V by 6 bases and J by 6 bases, and 9 bases separated the two germline ends.

The gene calls are TRBV24-1 and TRBJ2-7; 8 bases are shared with TRBD1. The CDR3 runs to 13 residues. Germline CDR1 and CDR2: KGHDR and SFDVKD. The ends lost 9 bases at V and 2 bases at J; junction bases unmatched: 5. The CDR3 DNA sequence: TGTGCCACCTCGGAACAGGGGGCCTACGAGCAGTACTTC. Residues: CATSEQGAYEQYF.

The gene calls are TRBV7-2 and TRBJ2-2; 7 bases agree with TRBD1. V lost 2 bases, J lost 7 bases, and 1 base stayed unmatched. The CDR3 consists of 13 residues. Germline values: CDR1 SGHTA, CDR2 FQGNSA. For the CDR3, the DNA is TGTGCCAGCAGCTTAAGGGGGCGCGGGGAGCTGTTTTTT. It encodes CASSLRGRGELFF.